The 14 T cell receptor beta chains below come from one sample, sequenced in a study of cytomegalovirus exposure and HLA in healthy donors (dated by TCRdb to the late 2010s). The library was prepared using the immunoSEQ multiplex PCR assay. A mixture of 60 forward primers for TCR Vbeta segments and 13 reverse primers for TCR Jbeta segments was used in the multiplex PCR. TCRdb provides this immuneACCESS table in a form limited to in-frame rearrangements. Some clones are lacking; in checked studies, under half of them reflect an unresolved V gene, and why the rest are absent is not known. Present in this sample are about 140,000 clones, 60% to 80% of which were seen just once. Around 3.6% of the sample comes from the top ten. Source material: PBMCs. Every receptor here comes from a male donor in good health and CMV-seronegative.

This clone was seen only a few times. V usage is TRBV11-3 and J usage is TRBJ2-3, with a weak D call TRBD1 (6 bases). CDR1 and CDR2 from the germline V gene are SGHNT and YENEEA. Trimming took 5 bases from V and 4 from J, leaving 16 bases between them. The CDR3 contains 15 residues. The chain's CDR3 is CASSKGGFVSDTQYF. CDR3 sequence (DNA): TGTGCCAGCAGCAAAGGGGGATTCGTTTCAGATACGCAGTATTTT.

The genes are TRBV28 and TRBJ2-5, with no clear D. This CDR3 is built from 13 residues. Germline loops: CDR1 MDHEN, CDR2 SYDVKM. Trimming removed 6 bases at V and 0 bases at J, with 8 bases between. The CDR3 protein is CASSFRDQETQYF. The CDR3 nucleotides are TGTGCCAGCAGCTTTAGAGACCAAGAGACCCAGTACTTC.

This clone was counted a single time. This chain joins TRBV5-1 and TRBJ2-3; D may be TRBD2 (6 bases). Germline V gives CDR1 SGHRS, CDR2 YFSETQ. The CDR3 runs 15 residues. Deletions cut 3 bases from V and 4 bases from J, with 15 bases between. CDR3 DNA sequence: TGCGCCAGCAGCTCGTCGGGAGAGGGGTCAGATACGCAGTATTTT. It is translated as CASSSSGEGSDTQYF.

A note on this clone: Other DNA sequences in the sample encode the same CDR3. The J gene is TRBJ2-7, the V gene TRBV5-1; 8 nucleotides align to TRBD1. The CDR3 runs 14 residues. With 4 bases clipped from V and 0 bases from J, the junction kept 3 bases outside the gene matches. CDR1 is SGHRS and CDR2 is YFSETQ in the germline V gene. The CDR3 sequence: CASSLDRASYEQYF. The CDR3 DNA reads as TGCGCCAGCAGCCTGGACAGGGCCTCCTACGAGCAGTACTTC.

The rearrangement uses TRBV21-1 and TRBJ2-1; TRBD2, the table's D call, was not compared with the DNA. TRBV21-1 represents a pseudogene. There are 13 residues in the CDR3. CDR3 protein: CASSGRAYNEQFF. DNA of the CDR3: TGTGCCAGCAGTGGGAGGGCCTACAATGAGCAGTTCTTC.

This chain connects TRBV27 to TRBJ2-5; unclear D gene. This CDR3 has 13 amino acids. Trimming cost V 5 bases and J 3 bases, with 10 bases left between them. Germline CDR1 reads MNHEY; CDR2 reads SMNVEV (reference sequence). Here the CDR3 DNA reads TGTGCCAGCAGTCCCCGACTGGAAGAGACCCAGTACTTC. Its protein product is CASSPRLEETQYF.

This clone was observed a few times. This chain joins TRBV6-6 and TRBJ2-2; 8 bases fit TRBD1. Trimming removed 2 bases from V and 6 bases from J; junction bases left unmatched: 2. Per germline, CDR1 MNHNY and CDR2 SVGAGI (reference sequence). The CDR3 is 14 residues long. The CDR3 coding sequence is TGTGCCAGCAGTTACCTACAGGGGGCCGGGGAGCTGTTTTTT. Protein product: CASSYLQGAGELFF.

This chain joins TRBV4-1 and TRBJ1-1; D may be TRBD1 (6 bases). CDR3 size: 17 residues. V was pared by 1 base and J by 1 base, with 16 bases between. CDR1 and CDR2 from the germline V gene are MGHRA and YSYEKL. The CDR3 loop is CASSQVRIGGANTEAFF. In DNA form, the CDR3 reads TGCGCCAGCAGCCAAGTGAGGATAGGGGGGGCGAACACTGAAGCTTTCTTT.

This clone showed up just a few times. This chain links TRBV6-5 with TRBJ1-5, with a tentative D call TRBD1 (5 bases). The V gene's germline CDR1 is MNHEY and CDR2 SVGAGI. Trimming pared 0 bases from V and 11 bases from J, leaving 8 bases between. CDR3 length: 12 amino acids. CDR3 sequence: CASSYSGGAQHF. The CDR3 region has the DNA TGTGCCAGCAGTTACTCGGGGGGGGCCCAGCATTTT.

This clone was counted once. The rearrangement uses TRBV6-6 and TRBJ1-6; 7 nucleotides align to TRBD1. Unmatched junction bases numbered 15, after V lost 7 bases and J lost 9 bases. This CDR3 region has 16 residues. Germline loops: CDR1 MNHNY, CDR2 SVGAGI (reference sequence). The CDR3 DNA follows: TGTGCCAGCACCCCTTCCGGGACAGCGGGCGGTTCACCCCTCCACTTT. Residues: CASTPSGTAGGSPLHF.

This clone was seen a few times. The rearrangement uses TRBV7-8 and TRBJ2-5, with D uncertain. Trimming took off 5 bases at V and 1 base at J, with 14 bases between the two ends. The germline V gene has CDR1 SGHVS and CDR2 FQNEAQ. This CDR3 is 15 amino acids long. As DNA, the CDR3 is TGTGCCAGCAGCGACTCAAAGGCAGTCCAAGAGACCCAGTACTTC. Translation: CASSDSKAVQETQYF.

This sequence joins TRBV9 and TRBJ2-1; 15 bases line up with TRBD2. CDR3 length equals 15 residues. V gave up 2 bases and J gave up 8 bases; unmatched junction bases: 2. Germline-derived CDR1 and CDR2 are SGDLS and YYNGEE. The CDR3 region is CASSVGLAGGYEQFF. In DNA form, the CDR3 reads TGTGCCAGCAGCGTGGGACTAGCGGGGGGCTATGAGCAGTTCTTC.

The V gene is TRBV19, the J gene TRBJ2-1, with 10 bases lining up with TRBD1. The V segment lost 1 base and the J segment 9 bases; nucleotides outside the gene matches: 3. Germline V gives CDR1 LNHDA, CDR2 SQIVND (reference sequence). The CDR3 is 14 amino acids. This chain's CDR3 is CASSIGQGATEQFF. CDR3 nucleotides: TGTGCCAGTAGTATAGGACAGGGGGCTACTGAGCAGTTCTTC.

DNA for the CDR3: TGCGCCAGCAGCTGGGGAGGAAGTACCACAGATACGCAGTATTTT. It is translated as CASSWGGSTTDTQYF. The gene calls are TRBV5-1 and TRBJ2-3, with TRBD2 as a possible D gene (6 bases). Per germline, CDR1 SGHRS and CDR2 YFSETQ. The CDR3 runs to 15 residues. Trimming removed 3 bases from V and 2 bases from J, with 13 bases in between.